This record concerns one T cell receptor beta chain sequence. Antigen unknown. These data belong to a study of T cell responses to AZD1222 COVID-19 vaccine. Findings and caveats of the study: It was only a handful of AZD1222 recipients who were seropositive at baseline. Unmutated regions of variants are reportedly targeted by nearly half of spike-specific TCRs. Two doses of AZD1222 preceded a rise in Spike-specific TCR breadth and depth. A mostly white British donor set with more females was recruited, and clonal diversity was possibly underestimated.

Unmatched junction bases numbered 13, after V lost 5 bases and J lost 0 bases. This CDR3 has 19 amino acids. The germline V gene has CDR1 MDHEN and CDR2 SYDVKM. Data came from immunoSEQ multiplex PCR; TCRdb stores just in-frame clones and leaves some out. The sample lists 130,000 to 150,000 clones, around 89% occurring once. This chain connects TRBV28 to TRBJ2-1; 10 bases match TRBD2. This clonotype was obtained from an adult in good health. Material: peripheral blood, obtained on day 0 of MenACWY control vaccination. The CDR3 protein is CASSLRLAGAGSSYNEQFF. Written as DNA, the CDR3 is TGTGCCAGCAGTCTCCGGCTAGCGGGAGCCGGAAGCTCCTACAATGAGCAGTTCTTC.